This record looks at one TCR beta chain sequence and its context. Its specificity is not known. The entry originates in a study of vaccination effects on CD4 cells after COVID-19. Study results and limitations: Healthy vaccinees had only 1 of 255 vaccine-induced clones cross-react with common cold coronaviruses. Among infection- and vaccine-induced clones, marked clonal contraction occurred late after vaccination.

Sequencing followed a ViraFEST assay step that expanded antigen-specific CD4+ T cells with viral peptide pools. Culture proceeded for nine to eleven days, and CD4+ T cells were then isolated. Either the mRNA-1273 or the BNT162b2 vaccine was given to participants as two doses. Cultivation was performed at a few million PBMC per well with around 9.3 IU/ml IL-2 and 9 to 10 ug/ml peptides added. Cultures received IL-2 medium that replaced half the medium on days 3 and 7. The length of the CDR3 is 12 residues. Trimming shortened V by 5 bases and J by 5 bases, and 9 bases separated the two germline ends. From germline, CDR1 is SGHAT and CDR2 FQNNGV. Here immunoSEQ multiplex PCR was the method, and the copy in TCRdb shows in-frame clones only, minus some. The sample yields 20,000 to 30,000 clones, almost 70% seen once.

This chain links TRBV11-2 with TRBJ1-1; D unclear. This receptor was obtained from a human donor who received a COVID-19 vaccine. The sample consisted of CD4+ T cells from PBMCs cultured with SARS-CoV-2 spike peptides, taken after COVID-19 vaccination. The CDR3 nucleotides read TGTGCCAGCAGCCGAGGGTGGACTGAAGCTTTCTTT. It encodes CASSRGWTEAFF.